This TCR beta chain was documented in a study of cytomegalovirus exposure and HLA in healthy donors. Study information: From about 170 million T cells, an earlier analysis saw 120 million or so unique TCR beta sequences. Findings and limits, study-wide: Several of the most significant clusters were apparently associated with common viral pathogens in a later analysis. According to the study, around 150 TCR beta chains were cytomegalovirus-associated. Most TCR sequences were rare, but some public TCRs occurred in many donors.

This CDR3 is built from 13 residues. In germline, CDR1 is SGHVS, CDR2 FQNEAQ. Trimming took 9 bases from V and 3 from J, leaving 13 bases between them. Primers: 60 Vbeta forward and 13 Jbeta reverse. Produced via immunoSEQ multiplex PCR; TCRdb's table is partial and in-frame only. The sample carries about 170,000 clones, around three quarters recorded once. A remark on this clone: Antigen: not known.

The clonotype was recovered from a man aged 40-50 years in good health and CMV-seropositive. The material sequenced was PBMCs. This chain joins TRBV7-8 and TRBJ2-3; possible D gene TRBD1, 6 bases. CDR3 sequence: CASETGRTDTQYF. Here the CDR3 DNA reads TGTGCCAGTGAGACAGGACGAACAGATACGCAGTATTTT.